This paragraph covers one T cell receptor (beta chain) sequence. Any gene name here is a mouse gene name. Coverage ceases 1 residue before the CDR3 finishes, and the germline J gene fills in the end. Described time point: mouse harvest day 14 after allogeneic transplant. Each mouse received 10^7 T-cell-depleted marrow cells plus 10^6 splenic CD5+ T cells by tail vein. B6 (H2b) cells into BALB/c (H2d) mice; tissues taken at day 7 or 14. V was pared by 3 bases and J by 8 bases, with 7 bases between. Germline V CDR1 and CDR2: KGHPV, FQNQEV (reference sequence). The length of the CDR3 is 11 residues. The assay was immunoSEQ multiplex PCR, and TCRdb's table has in-frame clones only and misses some. The sample lists some 3,000 clones; roughly 44% were seen once. This entry belongs to a study of tissue T cells after allogeneic stem cell transplantation.

This rearrangement joins TRBV26 to TRBJ1-1; a weak D match, TRBD1 (6 bases). This clonotype was sampled from a female BALB/c mouse given C57BL/6 T cells with graft-versus-host disease after an allogeneic hematopoietic cell transplant. The sequenced sample consisted of gut tissue. CDR3 DNA (partial): TGTGCCAGCAGTCTACAGGGTGAAGTCTTC. It translates to CASSLQGEVF. In full, the CDR3 reads CASSLQGEVFF.